There are many counts of the clone carrying this T cell receptor (beta chain). V gave up 8 bases and J gave up 2 bases; unmatched junction bases: 3. Germline CDR1 reads LNHDA; CDR2 reads SQIVND (reference sequence). The CDR3 covers 13 residues. TCRdb re-analyzed the PCR reads using MiXCR. This sample has 25,000 to 35,000 clones, with 20% to 25% found just once. The sample belongs to a study of metastatic and nonmetastatic thyroid tumors. For the study at large: Malignant thyroid and benign thyroid patients provided blood and tumor or nodule tissue whose repertoires were compared.

Thyroid surgery took place with no prior treatment in any patient. The origin of this receptor is a female donor with papillary thyroid cancer or a benign thyroid nodule (not recorded which). Some clones in this sample may be carry-over from other donors' samples. The source material was blood. The V gene is TRBV19, the J gene TRBJ1-3, with TRBD1 identical over 7 bases. The CDR3 here is CASQTGPGNTIYF. In DNA form, the CDR3 reads TGTGCCAGTCAGACAGGGCCTGGAAACACCATATATTTT.